The rows below give T cell receptor beta chains drawn from one sample of a study of blood T cells in healthy people across ages. TCRdb recomputed calls from the 5' RACE reads with MiXCR, one row per CDR3 protein. The sample consists of fewer than 900,000 distinct CDR3 sequences, 40% to 45% of them appearing once. Material for sequencing was blood. These receptors all stem from a woman aged 55-70 years in good health. Both conserved end residues are part of each CDR3. A D gene is named only where the DNA matches it firmly. Expanded clones are given a class, and other clones once, few, many or no size at all.

V	size	D	length	J	CDR3	DNA
TRBV20-1	-	-	15	TRBJ2-3	CSARDSGTRTDTQYF	TGCAGTGCTAGAGATTCCGGCACCCGCACAGATACGCAGTATTTT
TRBV5-1	few	-	15	TRBJ2-6	CASSFNGGGANVLTF	TGCGCCAGCAGCTTTAATGGAGGTGGGGCCAACGTCCTGACTTTC
TRBV6-2/TRBV6-3	many	-	14	TRBJ2-3	CASTGEDPRYTQYF	TGTGCCAGCACGGGGGAGGACCCCAGGTATACGCAGTATTTT
TRBV28	few	-	13	TRBJ2-4	CASKDFPENIQYF	TGTGCCAGTAAGGACTTCCCAGAAAACATTCAGTACTTC
TRBV4-3	-	-	16	TRBJ2-2	CASSRQHRVDTGELFF	TGCGCCAGCAGCCGGCAGCACAGGGTTGACACCGGGGAGCTGTTTTTT
TRBV2	-	-	15	TRBJ2-5	CASSEARSRQETQYF	TGTGCCAGCAGTGAAGCGCGTAGCAGGCAAGAGACCCAGTACTTC
TRBV7-2	many	-	12	TRBJ2-1	CASSRQDNEQFF	TGTGCCAGCAGCCGCCAGGACAATGAGCAGTTCTTC
TRBV20-1	-	TRBD2	15	TRBJ2-1	CSARDGLAGDNEQFF	TGCAGTGCTAGAGACGGACTAGCGGGGGACAATGAGCAGTTCTTC
TRBV7-3	many	-	11	TRBJ2-1	CASSTQNEQFF	TGTGCCAGCAGCACCCAAAATGAGCAGTTCTTC
TRBV27	-	-	13	TRBJ2-1	CASSLSEAVEQFF	TGTGCCAGCAGTTTATCGGAGGCGGTCGAGCAGTTCTTC
TRBV12-3/TRBV12-4	-	TRBD1	17	TRBJ2-7	CASSFLFVAGGLYEQYF	TGTGCCAGCAGTTTTTTGTTCGTAGCAGGGGGCTTGTACGAGCAGTACTTC
TRBV7-7	few	TRBD2	15	TRBJ2-5	CASSLQLGEGETQYF	TGTGCCAGCAGCTTACAGCTGGGGGAGGGAGAGACCCAGTACTTC